The 17 T cell receptor beta chains in this list originate from one sample, sequenced in a study of yellow fever vaccine responses in identical twins. TCRdb fed the RT-PCR reads into MiXCR, producing one record per CDR3 protein. The sample has under 20,000 distinct CDR3 sequences, around 70% seen once; the top ten hold roughly 2%. Sequencing was performed on T cells from blood (PBMCs), unsorted or a sorted subset (not recorded which), taken before or after yellow fever vaccination (not recorded which). The receptor set was obtained from a woman aged 18-29 years who received the yellow fever vaccine.

The V gene is TRBV11-1, the J gene TRBJ2-2; unclear D gene. The germline CDR1 and CDR2 sequences are SGHAT and FQDESV (reference sequence). The V end lost 1 base, the J end lost 6 bases, and 3 bases lay between the germline ends. The CDR3 is 12 amino acids. The CDR3 spells CASSLVAGELFF. In nucleotides, the CDR3 is TGTGCCAGCAGCTTAGTGGCCGGGGAGCTGTTTTTT.

The chain uses TRBV29-1 and TRBJ2-2; 8 nucleotides line up with TRBD2. Germline V gene lookup returns CDR1 SQVTM and CDR2 ANQGSEA. The CDR3 consists of 14 residues. V shed 4 bases and J 0 bases; nucleotides not matched to a gene: 1. CDR3 in DNA: TGCAGCGTTGCGGGGGGGCCGAACACCGGGGAGCTGTTTTTT. This codes for CSVAGGPNTGELFF.

This chain connects TRBV10-1 to TRBJ1-5; D is uncertain. V was clipped by 8 bases and J by 2 bases, with 13 bases between them. CDR3 length: 14 residues. In germline, CDR1 is WNHNN, CDR2 SYGVQD (reference sequence). The CDR3 here is CASDANGGNQPQHF. The CDR3 nucleotides read TGCGCCAGCGACGCCAACGGGGGCAATCAGCCCCAGCATTTT.

The J gene is TRBJ2-3, the V gene TRBV7-6; 7 bases are shared with TRBD2. Germline CDR1 SGHVS, CDR2 FNYEAQ. After removal of 0 bases from V and 3 bases from J, the junction contained 9 bases not matched to a gene. The CDR3 consists of 17 residues. The DNA for the CDR3 is TGTGCCAGCAGCTTAGCGTTGGCGGGAGCGGGTACAGATACGCAGTATTTT. Translated: CASSLALAGAGTDTQYF. The full variable domain, rest sourced from reference TRBV7-6 and TRBJ2-3, is GAGVSQSPRYKVTKRGQDVALRCDPISGHVSLYWYRQALGQGPEFLTYFNYEAQQDKSGLPNDRFSAERPEGSISTLTIQRTEQRDSAMYRCASSLALAGAGTDTQYFGPGTRLTVL.

The genes are TRBV11-1 and TRBJ1-4, with D unresolved. Trimming removed 1 base from V and 5 bases from J, with 8 bases in between. The CDR3 runs to 14 residues. Germline CDR1 reads SGHAT; CDR2 reads FQDESV (reference sequence). The CDR3 DNA sequence: TGTGCCAGCAGCTTAGTAGGCCCAAATGAAAAACTGTTTTTT. This gives the protein CASSLVGPNEKLFF.

The V call is TRBV4-2, the J call TRBJ2-3; possible D gene TRBD2, 6 bases. The germline V gene encodes CDR1 LGHNA and CDR2 YNFKEQ. V shed 2 bases and J shed 8 bases, with 14 bases lying between them. The CDR3 has 14 amino acids. CDR3 nucleotides: TGTGCCAGCAGCCAACGGGACTCAGGAGTTACGCAGTATTTT. Residues: CASSQRDSGVTQYF.

V and J are TRBV7-9 and TRBJ1-1, with TRBD1 identical over 7 bases. V dropped 6 bases and J dropped 7; count of bases not matched to a gene: 11. This CDR3 contains 14 residues. Germline CDR1 reads SEHNR; CDR2 reads FQNEAQ (reference sequence). CDR3 DNA: TGTGCCAGCAGACCCGAACCGACAGGGAGTGAAGCTTTCTTT. Translated: CASRPEPTGSEAFF.

The rearrangement joins TRBV29-1 to TRBJ2-3; D is undetermined. From germline, CDR1 is SQVTM and CDR2 ANQGSEA. This CDR3 has 16 amino acids. Deletions cut 6 bases from V and 0 bases from J, with 19 bases between. The CDR3 is CSVSGTRTASTDTQYF. The CDR3 DNA reads as TGCAGCGTATCCGGTACACGGACGGCTAGCACAGATACGCAGTATTTT.

The chain recombines TRBV3-1 with TRBJ1-1, with D unresolved. Germline V gene lookup returns CDR1 LGHDT and CDR2 YNNKEL (reference sequence). V was shortened by 0 bases and J by 2 bases, with 13 bases between the two germline ends. The CDR3 runs 16 residues. CDR3 nucleotides: TGTGCCAGCAGCCAAGATATAGGCAGAACTAACACTGAAGCTTTCTTT. Its translation is CASSQDIGRTNTEAFF.

The rearrangement links TRBV6-9 to TRBJ2-5; perhaps TRBD1 as D (6 bases). CDR1 and CDR2 from the germline V gene are MNHGY and SVAAGI. This CDR3 has 14 residues. Trimming shortened V by 2 bases and J by 5 bases, and 12 bases separated the two germline ends. In DNA, the CDR3 is TGTGCCAGCAGTTATAGGGGGACCCGGGAGACCCAGTACTTC. This encodes CASSYRGTRETQYF.

The rearrangement joins TRBV10-3 to TRBJ1-2; 7 bases match TRBD1. V dropped 6 bases and J dropped 6; count of bases not matched to a gene: 7. The CDR3 is 13 residues long. The V gene's germline CDR1 is ENHRY and CDR2 SYGVKD. This CDR3 is CAIRPGQINGYTF. Here the CDR3 DNA reads TGTGCCATCAGACCGGGACAGATTAATGGCTACACCTTC.

The chain is built from TRBV11-2 and TRBJ2-1; either TRBD1 or TRBD2 may supply D (6 bases each). The germline CDR1 and CDR2 sequences are SGHAT and FQNNGV. This CDR3 is 15 amino acids long. V lost 5 bases and J 6 bases, leaving 17 bases between the germline ends. The CDR3 loop is CASSLDPGAGNEQFF. CDR3 in DNA: TGTGCCAGCAGCCTCGATCCGGGGGCTGGCAATGAGCAGTTCTTC.

The CDR3 here is CASNGLAGSYNEQFF. DNA of the CDR3: TGTGCCAGCAACGGACTAGCGGGGTCCTACAATGAGCAGTTCTTC. The rearrangement uses TRBV2 and TRBJ2-1; 12 bases map to TRBD2. J lost 1 base, V lost 7 bases, and 2 bases had no gene match. There are 15 residues in the CDR3. CDR1 is SNHLY and CDR2 is FYNNEI in the germline V gene.

The genes are TRBV12-3 or TRBV12-4 and TRBJ2-7; D not resolved. CDR3 length: 12 amino acids. With 0 bases removed from V and 7 bases from J, the gap between germline ends came to 7 bases. The CDR3 DNA reads TGTGCCAGCAGTTTAGCACGTGGAGAGCAGTACTTC. Translation: CASSLARGEQYF.

The chain combines TRBV13 with TRBJ2-5; D is possibly TRBD2 (6 bases). The CDR3 extends over 17 amino acids. Germline values: CDR1 PRHDT, CDR2 FYEKMQ (reference sequence). V was cut by 5 bases and J by 2 bases, with 21 bases left in between. For the CDR3, the DNA is TGTGCCAGCAGCGCCGGTACTAGCCTACCTCCGCAAGAGACCCAGTACTTC. Residues: CASSAGTSLPPQETQYF. Supplemented by reference TRBV13 and TRBJ2-5, the full variable domain reads AAGVIQSPRHLIKEKRETATLKCYPIPRHDTVYWYQQGPGQDPQFLISFYEKMQSDKGSIPDRFSAQQFSDYHSELNMSSLELGDSALYFCASSAGTSLPPQETQYFGPGTRLLVL.

V gene TRBV11-1 combines with J gene TRBJ2-2; maybe TRBD2 (5 bases). The CDR3 is 14 amino acids. CDR1 is SGHAT, CDR2 FQDESV, per germline (reference sequence). Trimming cost V 6 bases and J 5 bases, with 13 bases left between them. The CDR3 DNA follows: TGTGCCAGCAGGGACTCTCAAGCGACCGGGGAGCTGTTTTTT. This codes for CASRDSQATGELFF.

V and J are TRBV5-1 and TRBJ2-7; 9 nucleotides agree with TRBD2. The CDR3 runs 15 residues. The germline CDR1 and CDR2 sequences are SGHRS and YFSETQ. Unmatched junction bases numbered 8, after V lost 1 base and J lost 6 bases. Written as DNA, the CDR3 is TGCGCCAGCAGCTTGTATGGGACTAGCCAACCCGAGCAGTACTTC. It codes for CASSLYGTSQPEQYF.